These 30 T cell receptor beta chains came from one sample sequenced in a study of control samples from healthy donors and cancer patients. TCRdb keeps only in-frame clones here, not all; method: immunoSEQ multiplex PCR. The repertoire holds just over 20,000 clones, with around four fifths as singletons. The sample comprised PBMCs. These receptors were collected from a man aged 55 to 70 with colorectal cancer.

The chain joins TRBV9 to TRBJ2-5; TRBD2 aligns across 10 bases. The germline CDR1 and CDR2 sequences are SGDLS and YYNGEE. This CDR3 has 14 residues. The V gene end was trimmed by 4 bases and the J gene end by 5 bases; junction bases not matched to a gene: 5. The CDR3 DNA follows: TGTGCCAGCAGCAGCGGGGGGGCCTTGGAGACCCAGTACTTC. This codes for CASSSGGALETQYF.

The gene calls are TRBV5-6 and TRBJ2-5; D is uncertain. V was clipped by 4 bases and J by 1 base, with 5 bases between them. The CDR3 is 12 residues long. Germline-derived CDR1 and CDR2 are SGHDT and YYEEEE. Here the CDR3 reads CASSLIQETQYF. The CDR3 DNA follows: TGTGCCAGCAGCCTAATCCAAGAGACCCAGTACTTC. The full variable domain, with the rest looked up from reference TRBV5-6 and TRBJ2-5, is DAGVTQSPTHLIKTRGQQVTLRCSPKSGHDTVSWYQQALGQGPQFIFQYYEEEERQRGNFPDRFSGHQFPNYSSELNVNALLLGDSALYLCASSLIQETQYFGPGTRLLVL.

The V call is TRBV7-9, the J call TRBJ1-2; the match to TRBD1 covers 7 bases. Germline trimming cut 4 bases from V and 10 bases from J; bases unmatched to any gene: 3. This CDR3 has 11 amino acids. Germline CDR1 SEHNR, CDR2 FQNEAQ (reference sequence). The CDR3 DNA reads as TGTGCCAGCAGCTCAGACAGGGACTACACCTTC. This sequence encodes CASSSDRDYTF. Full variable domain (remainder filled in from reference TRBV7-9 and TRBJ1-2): DTGVSQNPRHKITKRGQNVTFRCDPISEHNRLYWYRQTLGQGPEFLTYFQNEAQLEKSRLLSDRFSAERPKGSFSTLEIQRTEQGDSAMYLCASSSDRDYTFGSGTRLTVV.

DNA for the CDR3: TGTGCCAGCAGCTTAGACAGGGCCAAAAACATTCAGTACTTC. Translating gives CASSLDRAKNIQYF. This chain links TRBV11-2 with TRBJ2-4; D not resolved. V gave up 0 bases and J gave up 1 base, with 4 bases separating them. Germline values: CDR1 SGHAT, CDR2 FQNNGV. The CDR3 runs 14 residues.

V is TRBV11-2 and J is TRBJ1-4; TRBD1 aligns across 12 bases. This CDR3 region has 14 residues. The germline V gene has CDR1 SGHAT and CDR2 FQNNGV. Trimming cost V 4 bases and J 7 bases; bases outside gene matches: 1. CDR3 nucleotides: TGTGCCAGCAGCTGGGGACAGGGGGCTGAAAAACTGTTTTTT. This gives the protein CASSWGQGAEKLFF.

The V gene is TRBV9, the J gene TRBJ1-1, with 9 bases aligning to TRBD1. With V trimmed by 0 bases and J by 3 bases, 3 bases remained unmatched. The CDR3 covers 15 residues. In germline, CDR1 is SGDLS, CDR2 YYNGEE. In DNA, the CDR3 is TGTGCCAGCAGCGTAGCGGGACAGGGTTACACTGAAGCTTTCTTT. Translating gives CASSVAGQGYTEAFF.

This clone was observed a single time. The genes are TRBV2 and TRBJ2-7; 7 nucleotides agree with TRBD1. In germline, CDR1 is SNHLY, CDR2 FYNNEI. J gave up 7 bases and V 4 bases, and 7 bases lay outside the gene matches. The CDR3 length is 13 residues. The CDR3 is CASSGDSLREQYV. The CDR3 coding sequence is TGTGCCAGCAGTGGGGACAGCCTCCGGGAGCAGTACGTC.

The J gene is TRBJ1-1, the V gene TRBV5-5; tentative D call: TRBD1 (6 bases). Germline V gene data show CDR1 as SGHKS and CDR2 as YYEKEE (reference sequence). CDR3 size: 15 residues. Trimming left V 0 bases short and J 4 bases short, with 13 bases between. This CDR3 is CASSLEVRGSTEAFF. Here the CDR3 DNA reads TGTGCCAGCAGCTTGGAGGTCAGGGGAAGCACTGAAGCTTTCTTT.

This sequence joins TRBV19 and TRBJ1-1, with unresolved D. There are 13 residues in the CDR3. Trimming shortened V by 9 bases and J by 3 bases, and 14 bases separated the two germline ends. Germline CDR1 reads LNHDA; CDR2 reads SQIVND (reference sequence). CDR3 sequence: CASRRGADTEAFF. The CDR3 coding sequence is TGTGCCAGCAGACGTGGCGCGGACACTGAAGCTTTCTTT.

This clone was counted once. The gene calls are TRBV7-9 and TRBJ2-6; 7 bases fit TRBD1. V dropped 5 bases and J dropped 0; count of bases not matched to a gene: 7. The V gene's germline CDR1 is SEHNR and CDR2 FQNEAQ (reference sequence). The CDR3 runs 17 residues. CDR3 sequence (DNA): TGTGCCAGCAGCCGGGGACAGACGAGCTCTGGGGCCAACGTCCTGACTTTC. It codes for CASSRGQTSSGANVLTF.

DNA of the CDR3: TGTGCCAGCAGCGTATCCCTCTCTGGAAACACCATATATTTT. Protein product: CASSVSLSGNTIYF. V gene TRBV9 combines with J gene TRBJ1-3; D ambiguous. Trimming stripped 1 base from V and 0 bases from J, with 5 bases between. The CDR3 is 14 residues long. Per the germline V gene, CDR1 is SGDLS and CDR2 is YYNGEE.

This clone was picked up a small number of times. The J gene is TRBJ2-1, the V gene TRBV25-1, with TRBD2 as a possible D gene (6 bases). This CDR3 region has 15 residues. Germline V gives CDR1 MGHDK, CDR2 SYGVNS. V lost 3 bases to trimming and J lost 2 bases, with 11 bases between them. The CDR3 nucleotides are TGTGCCAGCAGTGAGGAGGGGCCCCCCTACAATGAGCAGTTCTTC. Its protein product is CASSEEGPPYNEQFF.

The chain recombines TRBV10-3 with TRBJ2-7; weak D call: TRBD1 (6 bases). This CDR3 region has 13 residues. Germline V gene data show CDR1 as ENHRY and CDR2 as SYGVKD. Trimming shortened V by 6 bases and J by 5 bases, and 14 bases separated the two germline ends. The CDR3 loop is CAIRSRDINEQYF. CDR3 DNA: TGTGCCATCAGGAGCCGGGACATCAACGAGCAGTACTTC.

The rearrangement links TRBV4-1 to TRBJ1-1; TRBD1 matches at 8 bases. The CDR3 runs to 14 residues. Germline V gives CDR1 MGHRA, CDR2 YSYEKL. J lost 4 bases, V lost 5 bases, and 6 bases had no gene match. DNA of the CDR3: TGCGCCAGCAGCAGTCGACAGGGGACCACTGAAGCTTTCTTT. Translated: CASSSRQGTTEAFF.

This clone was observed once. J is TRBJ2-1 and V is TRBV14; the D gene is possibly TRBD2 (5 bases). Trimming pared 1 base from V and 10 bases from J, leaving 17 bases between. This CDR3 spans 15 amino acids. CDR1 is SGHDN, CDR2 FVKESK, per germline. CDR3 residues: CASSQASLSRGEQFF. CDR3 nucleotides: TGTGCCAGCAGCCAAGCCAGCTTGTCCCGGGGAGAGCAGTTCTTC.

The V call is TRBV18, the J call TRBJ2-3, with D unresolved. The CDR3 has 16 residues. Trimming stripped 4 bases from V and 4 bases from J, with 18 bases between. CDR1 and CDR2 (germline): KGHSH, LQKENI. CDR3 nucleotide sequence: TGTGCCAGCTCACAAACGAACGAACATAGGGCAGATACGCAGTATTTT. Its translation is CASSQTNEHRADTQYF. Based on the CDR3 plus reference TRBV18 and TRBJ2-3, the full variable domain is NAGVMQNPRHLVRRRGQEARLRCSPMKGHSHVYWYRQLPEEGLKFMVYLQKENIIDESGMPKERFSAEFPKEGPSILRIQQVVRGDSAAYFCASSQTNEHRADTQYFGPGTRLTVL.

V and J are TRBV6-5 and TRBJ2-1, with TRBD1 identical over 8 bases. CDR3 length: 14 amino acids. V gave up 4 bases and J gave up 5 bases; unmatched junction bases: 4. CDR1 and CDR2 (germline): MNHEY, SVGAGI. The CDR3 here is CASSLGQGNNEQFF. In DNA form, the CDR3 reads TGTGCCAGCAGTTTAGGACAGGGTAACAATGAGCAGTTCTTC.

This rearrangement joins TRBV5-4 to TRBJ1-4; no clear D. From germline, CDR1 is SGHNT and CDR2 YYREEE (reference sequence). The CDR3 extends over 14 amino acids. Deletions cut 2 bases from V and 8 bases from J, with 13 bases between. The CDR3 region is CASSLESTPEKLFF. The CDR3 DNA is TGTGCCAGCAGCTTAGAATCCACTCCGGAAAAACTGTTTTTT. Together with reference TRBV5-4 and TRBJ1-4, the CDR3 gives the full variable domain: ETGVTQSPTHLIKTRGQQVTLRCSSQSGHNTVSWYQQALGQGPQFIFQYYREEENGRGNFPPRFSGLQFPNYSSELNVNALELDDSALYLCASSLESTPEKLFFGSGTQLSVL.

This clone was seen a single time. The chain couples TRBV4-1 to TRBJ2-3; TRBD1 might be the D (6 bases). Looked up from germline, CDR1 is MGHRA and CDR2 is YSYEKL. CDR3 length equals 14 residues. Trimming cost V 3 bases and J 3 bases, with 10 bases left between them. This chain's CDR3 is CASSQGAGTDTQYF. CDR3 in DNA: TGCGCCAGCAGCCAGGGGGCAGGAACAGATACGCAGTATTTT.

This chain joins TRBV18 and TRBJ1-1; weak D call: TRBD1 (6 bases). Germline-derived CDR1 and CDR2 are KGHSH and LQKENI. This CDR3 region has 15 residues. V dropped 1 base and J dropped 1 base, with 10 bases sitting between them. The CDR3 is CASSPRGGPNTEAFF. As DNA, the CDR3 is TGTGCCAGCTCACCACGGGGGGGCCCGAACACTGAAGCTTTCTTT.

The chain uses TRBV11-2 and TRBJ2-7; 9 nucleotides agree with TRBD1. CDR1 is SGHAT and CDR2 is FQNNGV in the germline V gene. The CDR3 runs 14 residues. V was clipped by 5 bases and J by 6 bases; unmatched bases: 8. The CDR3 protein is CASSTSGTGSEQYF. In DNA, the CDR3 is TGTGCCAGCAGCACTTCCGGGACAGGGAGCGAGCAGTACTTC.

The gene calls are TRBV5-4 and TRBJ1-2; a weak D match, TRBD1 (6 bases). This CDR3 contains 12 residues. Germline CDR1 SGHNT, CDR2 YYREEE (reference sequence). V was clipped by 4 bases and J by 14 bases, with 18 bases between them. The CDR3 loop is CASSRTSWDITF. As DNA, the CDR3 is TGTGCCAGCAGCAGGACCTCGTGGGACATTACCTTC.

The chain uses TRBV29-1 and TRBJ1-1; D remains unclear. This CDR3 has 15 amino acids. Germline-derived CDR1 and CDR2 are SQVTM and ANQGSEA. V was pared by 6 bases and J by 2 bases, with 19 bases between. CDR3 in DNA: TGCAGCGTAGAGGGAGGGCAACTACGAAACACTGAAGCTTTCTTT. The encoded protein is CSVEGGQLRNTEAFF. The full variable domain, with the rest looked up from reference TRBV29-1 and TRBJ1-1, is SAVISQKPSRDICQRGTSLTIQCQVDSQVTMMFWYRQQPGQSLTLIATANQGSEATYESGFVIDKFPISRPNLTFSTLTVSNMSPEDSSIYLCSVEGGQLRNTEAFFGQGTRLTVV.

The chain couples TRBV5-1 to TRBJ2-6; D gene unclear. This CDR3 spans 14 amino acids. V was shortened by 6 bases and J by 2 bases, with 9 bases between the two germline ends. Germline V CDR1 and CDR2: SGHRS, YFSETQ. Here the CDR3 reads CASNADPGANVLTF. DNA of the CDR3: TGCGCCAGCAATGCAGATCCTGGGGCCAACGTCCTGACTTTC.

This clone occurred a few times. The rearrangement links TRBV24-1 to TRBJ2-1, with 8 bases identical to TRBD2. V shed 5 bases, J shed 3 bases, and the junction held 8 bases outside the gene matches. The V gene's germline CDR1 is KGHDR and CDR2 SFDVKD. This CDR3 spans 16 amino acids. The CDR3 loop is CATSVGGGPNYNEQFF. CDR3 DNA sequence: TGTGCCACCAGTGTGGGCGGGGGGCCCAACTACAATGAGCAGTTCTTC.

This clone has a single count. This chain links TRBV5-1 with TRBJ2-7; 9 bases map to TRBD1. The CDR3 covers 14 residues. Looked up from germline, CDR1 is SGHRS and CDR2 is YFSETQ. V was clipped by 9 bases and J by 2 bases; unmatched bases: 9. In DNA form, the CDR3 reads TGCGCCACCTCCCGGACAGGGGAGGCCTACGAGCAGTACTTC. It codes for CATSRTGEAYEQYF.

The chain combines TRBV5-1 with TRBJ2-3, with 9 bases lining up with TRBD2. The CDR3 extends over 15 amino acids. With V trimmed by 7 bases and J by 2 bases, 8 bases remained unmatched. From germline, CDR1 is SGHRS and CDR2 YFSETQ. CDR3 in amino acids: CASGPIAGDTDTQYF. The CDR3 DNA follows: TGCGCCAGCGGCCCCATAGCGGGAGACACAGATACGCAGTATTTT.

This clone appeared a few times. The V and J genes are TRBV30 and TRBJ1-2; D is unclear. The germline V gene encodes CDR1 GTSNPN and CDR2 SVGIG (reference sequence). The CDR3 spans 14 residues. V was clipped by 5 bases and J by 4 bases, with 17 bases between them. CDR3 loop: CAWEALRWGYGYTF. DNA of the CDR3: TGTGCCTGGGAGGCCCTAAGGTGGGGCTATGGCTACACCTTC.

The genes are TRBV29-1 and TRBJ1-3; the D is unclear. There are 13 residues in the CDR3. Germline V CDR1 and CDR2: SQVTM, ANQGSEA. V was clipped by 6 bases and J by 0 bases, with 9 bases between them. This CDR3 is CSVDFGSGNTIYF. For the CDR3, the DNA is TGCAGCGTGGACTTCGGCTCTGGAAACACCATATATTTT.

CDR3 sequence reads: CASRPEQGAQGGYTF. Written as DNA, the CDR3 is TGTGCCAGCAGGCCCGAGCAGGGGGCGCAGGGTGGCTACACCTTC. J is TRBJ1-2 and V is TRBV2; TRBD1 matches 8 bases. The CDR3 has 15 amino acids. The germline V gene has CDR1 SNHLY and CDR2 FYNNEI. The trim removed 6 bases at V and 7 bases at J, leaving 13 bases unmatched.